This T cell receptor (beta chain) was sequenced during a study of blood T cell repertoires in COVID-19. The CDR3 length is 15 residues. Trimming stripped 3 bases from V and 5 bases from J, with 16 bases between. Germline CDR1 reads MRHNA; CDR2 reads SNTAGT. Measured with immunoSEQ multiplex PCR; TCRdb has only the in-frame clones, and not every one. The top ten hold roughly 0.8% of the sample, which has under 300,000 clones, approximately 88% seen once. V and J are TRBV6-4 and TRBJ1-1; D might be TRBD1 (5 bases). This TCR derives from a woman aged 25 to 39 with acute or convalescent COVID-19. The sequencing input was peripheral blood. The CDR3 nucleotides read TGTGCCAGCAGTGAGTCCATCGGGGGATTAACTGAAGCTTTCTTT. Amino acid sequence: CASSESIGGLTEAFF.